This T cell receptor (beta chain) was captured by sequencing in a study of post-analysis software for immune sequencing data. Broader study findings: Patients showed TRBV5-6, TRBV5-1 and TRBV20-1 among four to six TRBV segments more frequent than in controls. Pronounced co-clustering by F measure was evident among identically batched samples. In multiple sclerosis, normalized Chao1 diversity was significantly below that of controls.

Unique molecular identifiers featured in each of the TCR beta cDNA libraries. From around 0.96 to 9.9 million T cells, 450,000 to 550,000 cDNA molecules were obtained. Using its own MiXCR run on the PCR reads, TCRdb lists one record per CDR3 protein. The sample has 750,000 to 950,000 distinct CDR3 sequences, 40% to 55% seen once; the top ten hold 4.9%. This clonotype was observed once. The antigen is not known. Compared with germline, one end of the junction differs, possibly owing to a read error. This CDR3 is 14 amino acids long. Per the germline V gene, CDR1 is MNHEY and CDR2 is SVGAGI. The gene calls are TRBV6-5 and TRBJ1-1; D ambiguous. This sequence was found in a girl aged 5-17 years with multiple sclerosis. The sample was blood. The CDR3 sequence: CASSYSPVNTEAFF. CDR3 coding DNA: TGTGCTAGCAGTTACTCGCCTGTGAACACTGAAGCTTTCTTT.